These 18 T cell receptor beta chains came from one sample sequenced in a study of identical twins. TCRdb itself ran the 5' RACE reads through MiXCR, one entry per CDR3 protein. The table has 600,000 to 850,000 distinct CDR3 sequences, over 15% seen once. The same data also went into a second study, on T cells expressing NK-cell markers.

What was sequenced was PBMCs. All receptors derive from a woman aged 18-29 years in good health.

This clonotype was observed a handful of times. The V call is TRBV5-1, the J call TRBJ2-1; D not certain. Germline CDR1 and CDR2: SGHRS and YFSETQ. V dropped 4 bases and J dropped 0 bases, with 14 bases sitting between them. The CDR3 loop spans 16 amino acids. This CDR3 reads CASSEGVLSSYNEQFF. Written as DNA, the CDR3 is TGCGCCAGCAGCGAAGGCGTCCTGAGCTCCTACAATGAGCAGTTCTTC.

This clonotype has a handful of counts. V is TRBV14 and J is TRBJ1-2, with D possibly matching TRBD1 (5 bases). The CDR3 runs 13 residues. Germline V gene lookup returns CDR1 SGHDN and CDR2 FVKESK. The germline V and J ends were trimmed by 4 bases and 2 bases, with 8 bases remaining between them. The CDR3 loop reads CASSPGMNYGYTF. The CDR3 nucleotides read TGTGCCAGCAGCCCAGGGATGAACTATGGCTACACCTTC.

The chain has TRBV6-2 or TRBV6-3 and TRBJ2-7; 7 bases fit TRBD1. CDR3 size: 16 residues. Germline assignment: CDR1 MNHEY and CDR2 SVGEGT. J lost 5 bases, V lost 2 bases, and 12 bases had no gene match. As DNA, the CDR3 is TGTGCCAGCAGTTACCTCGACAGGGCCTCTTCCCACGAGCAGTACTTC. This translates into CASSYLDRASSHEQYF.

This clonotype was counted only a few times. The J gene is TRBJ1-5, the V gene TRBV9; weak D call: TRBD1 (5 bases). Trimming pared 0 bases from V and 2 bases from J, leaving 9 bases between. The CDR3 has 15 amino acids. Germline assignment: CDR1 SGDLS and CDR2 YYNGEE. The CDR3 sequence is CASSVGGVGNQPQHF. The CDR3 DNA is TGTGCCAGCAGCGTAGGAGGGGTAGGCAATCAGCCCCAGCATTTT. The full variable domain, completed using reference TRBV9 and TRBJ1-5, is DSGVTQTPKHLITATGQRVTLRCSPRSGDLSVYWYQQSLDQGLQFLIQYYNGEERAKGNILERFSAQQFPDLHSELNLSSLELGDSALYFCASSVGGVGNQPQHFGDGTRLSIL.

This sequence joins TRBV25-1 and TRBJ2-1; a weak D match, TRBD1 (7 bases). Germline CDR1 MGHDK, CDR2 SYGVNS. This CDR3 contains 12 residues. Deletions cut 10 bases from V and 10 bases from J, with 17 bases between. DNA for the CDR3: TGTGCCACAGCAGGGGGGCCTGAGGAGCAGTTCTTC. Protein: CATAGGPEEQFF.

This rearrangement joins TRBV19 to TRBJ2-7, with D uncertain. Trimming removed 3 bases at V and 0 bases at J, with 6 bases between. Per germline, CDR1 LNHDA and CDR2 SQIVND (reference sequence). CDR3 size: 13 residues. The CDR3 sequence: CASSISHSYEQYF. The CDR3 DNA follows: TGTGCCAGTAGTATTTCTCACTCCTACGAGCAGTACTTC.

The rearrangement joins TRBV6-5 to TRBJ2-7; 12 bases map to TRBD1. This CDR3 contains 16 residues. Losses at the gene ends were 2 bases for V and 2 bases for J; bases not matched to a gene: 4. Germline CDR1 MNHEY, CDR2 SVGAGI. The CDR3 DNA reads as TGTGCCAGCAGTTACCCGGGGACAGGGGGCACCTACGAGCAGTACTTC. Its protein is CASSYPGTGGTYEQYF.

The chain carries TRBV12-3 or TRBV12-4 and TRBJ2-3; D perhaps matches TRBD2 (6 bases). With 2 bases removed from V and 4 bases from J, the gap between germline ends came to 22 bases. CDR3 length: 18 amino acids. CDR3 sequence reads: CASSLTNGSRRRPDTQYF. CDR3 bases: TGTGCCAGCAGTTTAACCAACGGGAGCCGACGGAGGCCAGATACGCAGTATTTT.

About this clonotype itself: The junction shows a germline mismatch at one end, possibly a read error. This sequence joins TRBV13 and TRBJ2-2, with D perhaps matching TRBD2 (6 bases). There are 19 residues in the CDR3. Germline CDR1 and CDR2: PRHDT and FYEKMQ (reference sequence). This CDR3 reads CASSSSLGSGEENTGELFF. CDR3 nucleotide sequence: TGTGCCAGCAGCAGCAGCTTAGGGTCGGGAGAGGAAAACACTGGGGAGCTGTTTTTT.

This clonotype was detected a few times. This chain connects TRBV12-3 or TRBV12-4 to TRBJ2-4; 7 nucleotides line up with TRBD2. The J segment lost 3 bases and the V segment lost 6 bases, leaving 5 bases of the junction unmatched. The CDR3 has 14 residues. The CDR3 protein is CASSPGGSKNIQYF. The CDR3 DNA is TGTGCCAGCAGCCCCGGGGGGAGCAAAAACATTCAGTACTTC.

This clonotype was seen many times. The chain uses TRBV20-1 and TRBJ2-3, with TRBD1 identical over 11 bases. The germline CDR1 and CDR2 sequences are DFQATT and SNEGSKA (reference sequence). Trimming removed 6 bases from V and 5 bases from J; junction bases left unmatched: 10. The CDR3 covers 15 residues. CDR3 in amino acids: CSAREDRGLIDTQYF. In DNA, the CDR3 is TGCAGTGCGCGGGAGGACAGGGGGCTTATAGATACGCAGTATTTT.

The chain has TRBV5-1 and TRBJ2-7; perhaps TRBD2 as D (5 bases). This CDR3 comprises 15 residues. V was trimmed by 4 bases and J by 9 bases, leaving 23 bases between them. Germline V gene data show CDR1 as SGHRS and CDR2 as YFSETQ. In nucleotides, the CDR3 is TGCGCCAGCAGCCCCTCCTTGACGGCCGTAGAGGGGCAGTACTTC. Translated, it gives CASSPSLTAVEGQYF.

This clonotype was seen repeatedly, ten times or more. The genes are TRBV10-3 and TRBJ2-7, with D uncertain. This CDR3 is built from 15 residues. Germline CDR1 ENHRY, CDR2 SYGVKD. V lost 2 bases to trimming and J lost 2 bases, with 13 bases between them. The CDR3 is CAISEQVVVTYEQYF. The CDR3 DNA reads TGTGCCATCAGTGAGCAGGTGGTGGTTACCTACGAGCAGTACTTC.

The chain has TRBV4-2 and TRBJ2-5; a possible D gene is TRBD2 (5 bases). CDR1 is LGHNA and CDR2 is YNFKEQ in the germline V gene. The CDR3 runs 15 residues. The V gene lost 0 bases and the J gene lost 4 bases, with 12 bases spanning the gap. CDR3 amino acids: CASSQDATRRETQYF. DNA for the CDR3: TGTGCCAGCAGCCAAGATGCAACTAGGCGAGAGACCCAGTACTTC.

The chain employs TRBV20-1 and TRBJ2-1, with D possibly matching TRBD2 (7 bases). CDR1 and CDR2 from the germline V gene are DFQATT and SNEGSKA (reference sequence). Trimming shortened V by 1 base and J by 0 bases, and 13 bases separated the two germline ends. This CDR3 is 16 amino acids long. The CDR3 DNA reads TGCAGTGCTAGAGGTGGGGGCGGGAGCTCCTACAATGAGCAGTTCTTC. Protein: CSARGGGGSSYNEQFF.

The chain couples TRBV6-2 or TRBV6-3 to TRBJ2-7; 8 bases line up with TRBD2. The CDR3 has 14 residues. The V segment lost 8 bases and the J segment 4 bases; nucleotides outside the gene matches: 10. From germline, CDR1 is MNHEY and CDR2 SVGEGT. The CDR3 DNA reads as TGTGCCAGCCGGGGGACTAGGAAGACTTACGAGCAGTACTTC. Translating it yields CASRGTRKTYEQYF.

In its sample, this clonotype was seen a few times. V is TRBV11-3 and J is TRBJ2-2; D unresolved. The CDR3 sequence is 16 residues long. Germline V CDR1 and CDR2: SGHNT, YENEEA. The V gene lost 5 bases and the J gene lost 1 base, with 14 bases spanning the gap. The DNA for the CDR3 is TGTGCCAGCAGCCCGCCCTTTTGGGGGAACACCGGGGAGCTGTTTTTT. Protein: CASSPPFWGNTGELFF.

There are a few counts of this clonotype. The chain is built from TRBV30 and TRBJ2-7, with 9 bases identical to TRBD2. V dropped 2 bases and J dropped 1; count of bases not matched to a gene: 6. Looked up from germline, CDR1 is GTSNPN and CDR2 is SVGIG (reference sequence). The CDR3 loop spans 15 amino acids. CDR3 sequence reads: CAWSPGLAVSYEQYF. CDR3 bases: TGTGCCTGGAGTCCGGGACTAGCTGTTTCCTACGAGCAGTACTTC.